This passage covers 13 T cell receptor beta chains from one sample sequenced in a study of cytomegalovirus exposure and HLA in healthy donors. A multiplex PCR was run with 60 Vbeta primers and 13 Jbeta primers. TCRdb's table, derived via immunoSEQ multiplex PCR, lists solely in-frame clones and lacks some. This table has under 170,000 clones, about 76% appearing once. Sequencing used PBMCs. These receptors all come from a human donor in good health.

V usage is TRBV5-1 and J usage is TRBJ2-7; 11 bases map to TRBD2. The CDR3 has 15 residues. The ends lost 4 bases at V and 1 base at J; junction bases unmatched: 4. Germline values: CDR1 SGHRS, CDR2 YFSETQ. The CDR3 DNA sequence: TGCGCCAGCAGCCCACTAGCGGGAGCGTCCTACGAGCAGTACTTC. It encodes CASSPLAGASYEQYF.

The chain combines TRBV6-6 with TRBJ1-5; TRBD1 might be the D (5 bases). The CDR3 is made up of 12 amino acids. Germline CDR1 is MNHNY and CDR2 is SVGAGI (reference sequence). The V gene lost 6 bases and the J gene lost 3 bases, with 6 bases spanning the gap. The CDR3 region has the DNA TGTGCCAGCAGGACAGACAATCAGCCCCAGCATTTT. Translated: CASRTDNQPQHF.

This clone was counted only a few times. CDR3: CASSQDRTRWGGSYGYTF. The CDR3 region has the DNA TGCGCCAGCAGCCAAGATCGGACAAGGTGGGGGGGGTCCTATGGCTACACCTTC. V and J are TRBV4-3 and TRBJ1-2; D possibly corresponds to TRBD1 (5 bases). V was cut by 0 bases and J by 4 bases, with 21 bases left in between. The CDR3 has 18 residues. The V gene's germline CDR1 is LGHNA and CDR2 YSLEER.

The V call is TRBV19, the J call TRBJ2-7, with TRBD2 identical over 8 bases. V dropped 7 bases and J dropped 1; count of bases not matched to a gene: 9. Per the germline V gene, CDR1 is LNHDA and CDR2 is SQIVND (reference sequence). The CDR3 has 15 residues. This CDR3 is CASNPGGGSSYEQYF. The CDR3 nucleotides read TGTGCCAGTAACCCGGGGGGGGGTTCGTCCTACGAGCAGTACTTC.

The gene calls are TRBV29-1 and TRBJ2-7; 9 nucleotides match TRBD1. The length of the CDR3 is 15 residues. With V trimmed by 0 bases and J by 4 bases, 7 bases remained unmatched. Germline V lookup: CDR1 SQVTM, CDR2 ANQGSEA. CDR3 sequence reads: CSVEDNTGGGYEQYF. The CDR3 DNA sequence: TGCAGCGTTGAAGACAACACAGGGGGCGGGTACGAGCAGTACTTC.

V gene TRBV7-8 combines with J gene TRBJ1-5, with no clear D. Trimming took off 5 bases at V and 5 bases at J, with 10 bases between the two ends. The CDR3 is 13 amino acids. Germline V CDR1 and CDR2: SGHVS, FQNEAQ. The DNA of the CDR3 is TGTGCCAGCAGCCGGCGGGGTGATCAGCCCCAGCATTTT. Its protein is CASSRRGDQPQHF.

The chain combines TRBV7-2 with TRBJ2-7; 7 bases are a match to TRBD2. Germline V gives CDR1 SGHTA, CDR2 FQGNSA. Trimming cost V 5 bases and J 0 bases; bases outside gene matches: 13. The CDR3 contains 17 residues. CDR3 sequence reads: CASSPGRSGTFSYEQYF. The CDR3, as DNA: TGTGCCAGCAGCCCAGGGAGGAGCGGGACGTTCTCCTACGAGCAGTACTTC.

This chain uses TRBV19 with TRBJ2-1; D is possibly TRBD1 (5 bases). The CDR3 is made up of 13 amino acids. Germline V gene data show CDR1 as LNHDA and CDR2 as SQIVND (reference sequence). Trimming stripped 3 bases from V and 4 bases from J, with 7 bases between. The CDR3 DNA is TGTGCCAGTAGTATGGCAGGGTACAATGAGCAGTTCTTC. Translated: CASSMAGYNEQFF.

The gene calls are TRBV27 and TRBJ2-2, with 7 bases matching TRBD1. Trimming took 7 bases from V and 2 from J; bases not matched to a gene: 7. The CDR3 consists of 15 residues. The germline gives CDR1 MNHEY, CDR2 SMNVEV (reference sequence). The DNA for the CDR3 is TGTGCCAGCAAATCCTGGGACAGAAACACCGGGGAGCTGTTTTTT. Its protein is CASKSWDRNTGELFF.

This clone has more than one count but fewer than ten. The rearrangement links TRBV28 to TRBJ2-7; 7 positions match TRBD2. This CDR3 spans 15 amino acids. Germline values: CDR1 MDHEN, CDR2 SYDVKM. The ends lost 7 bases at V and 5 bases at J; junction bases unmatched: 14. The CDR3: CASNAPSGKIHEQYF. The DNA of the CDR3 is TGTGCCAGCAACGCACCTAGCGGCAAGATCCACGAGCAGTACTTC. Drawing the rest from reference TRBV28 and TRBJ2-7, the complete variable domain is DVKVTQSSRYLVKRTGEKVFLECVQDMDHENMFWYRQDPGLGLRLIYFSYDVKMKEKGDIPEGYSVSREKKERFSLILESASTNQTSMYLCASNAPSGKIHEQYFGPGTRLTVT.

This chain uses TRBV5-1 with TRBJ2-1, with 13 bases matching TRBD2. V dropped 4 bases and J dropped 3; count of bases not matched to a gene: 13. Per the germline V gene, CDR1 is SGHRS and CDR2 is YFSETQ. CDR3 length equals 19 residues. CDR3 in DNA: TGCGCCAGCAGCGGCGGACTAGCGGGAGTAGTATGGGGCTACAATGAGCAGTTCTTC. This codes for CASSGGLAGVVWGYNEQFF.

The gene calls are TRBV5-8 and TRBJ2-1, with 9 positions matching TRBD2. The CDR3 runs 15 residues. Germline V gene sequence: CDR1 SGHTS, CDR2 YDEGEE. Trimming removed 0 bases from V and 5 bases from J; junction bases left unmatched: 3. CDR3 in DNA: TGTGCCAGCAGCTTGGGGACTAGCGTCGACAATGAGCAGTTCTTC. Residues: CASSLGTSVDNEQFF. The complete variable domain, with remaining parts taken from reference TRBV5-8 and TRBJ2-1, reads EAGVTQSPTHLIKTRGQQATLRCSPISGHTSVYWYQQALGLGLQFLLWYDEGEERNRGNFPPRFSGRQFPNYSSELNVNALELEDSALYLCASSLGTSVDNEQFFGPGTRLTVL.

Note on this clone: Other DNA sequences in the sample encode the same CDR3. CDR3 residues: CASSLAFGQGTSGYTF. The CDR3 region has the DNA TGCGCCAGCAGCCTGGCCTTCGGACAGGGGACCTCAGGCTACACCTTC. This rearrangement joins TRBV5-1 to TRBJ1-2; 9 nucleotides agree with TRBD1. The junction had 15 bases not matched to a gene; V was cut back by 4 bases and J by 8 bases. Germline loops: CDR1 SGHRS, CDR2 YFSETQ. The CDR3 totals 16 residues.